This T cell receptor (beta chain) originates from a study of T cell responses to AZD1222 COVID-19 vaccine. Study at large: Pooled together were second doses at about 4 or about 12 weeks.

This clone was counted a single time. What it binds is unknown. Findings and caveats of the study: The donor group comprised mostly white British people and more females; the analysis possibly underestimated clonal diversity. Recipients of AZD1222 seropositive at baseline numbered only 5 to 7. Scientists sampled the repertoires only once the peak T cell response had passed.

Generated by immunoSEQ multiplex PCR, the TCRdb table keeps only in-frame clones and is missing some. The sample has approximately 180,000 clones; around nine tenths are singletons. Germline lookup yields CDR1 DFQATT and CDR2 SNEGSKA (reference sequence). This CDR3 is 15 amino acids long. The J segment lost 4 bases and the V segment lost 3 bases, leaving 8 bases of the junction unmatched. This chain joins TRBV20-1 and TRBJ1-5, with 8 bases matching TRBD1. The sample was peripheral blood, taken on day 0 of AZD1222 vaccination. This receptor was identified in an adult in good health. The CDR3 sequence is CSASLGQGSNQPQHF. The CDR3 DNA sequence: TGCAGTGCTAGTCTCGGACAGGGCAGTAATCAGCCCCAGCATTTT.